The following is a T cell receptor beta chain sequence with its context. Antigen: not known. The V gene end was trimmed by 5 bases and the J gene end by 3 bases; junction bases not matched to a gene: 9. Germline CDR1 and CDR2: SGHTA and FQGNSA. The CDR3 totals 15 residues. The sample originates from a study of identical twins. Through template switching, a universal primer site was introduced, and the cDNA contained unique molecular identifiers. TCRdb reprocessed the 5' RACE reads via MiXCR and lists one record per CDR3 protein. Here the sample spans 1.5 million to 2 million distinct CDR3 sequences, around a third being singletons. Study-wide results and caveats: Insertions ran lower in abundant cord blood beta clonotypes, though not in memory repertoires.

The source of this sequence is a newborn girl in good health. The sequenced sample was cord blood. This rearrangement joins TRBV7-2 to TRBJ2-7; 8 bases are a match to TRBD2. The CDR3 reads CASSRNPGGDYEQYF. The CDR3 DNA reads as TGTGCCAGCAGCCGTAACCCGGGAGGGGACTACGAGCAGTACTTC.